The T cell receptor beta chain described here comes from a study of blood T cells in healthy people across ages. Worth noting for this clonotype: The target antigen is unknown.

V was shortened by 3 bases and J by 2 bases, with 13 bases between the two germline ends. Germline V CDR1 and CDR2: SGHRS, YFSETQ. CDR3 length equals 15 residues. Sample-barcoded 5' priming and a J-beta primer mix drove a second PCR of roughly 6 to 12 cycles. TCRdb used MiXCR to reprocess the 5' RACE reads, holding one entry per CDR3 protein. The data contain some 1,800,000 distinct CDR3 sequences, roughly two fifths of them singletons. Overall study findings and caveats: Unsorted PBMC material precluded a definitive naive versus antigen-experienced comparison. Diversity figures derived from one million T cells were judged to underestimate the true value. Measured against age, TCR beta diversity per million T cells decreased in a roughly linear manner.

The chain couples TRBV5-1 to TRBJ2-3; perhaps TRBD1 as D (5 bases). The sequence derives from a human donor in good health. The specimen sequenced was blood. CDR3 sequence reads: CASSYRQIYTDTQYF. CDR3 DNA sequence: TGCGCCAGCAGCTACCGACAGATCTACACAGATACGCAGTATTTT.